These 19 T cell receptor beta chains were sequenced from one sample in a study of blood T cell repertoires in COVID-19. Some clones are missing from TCRdb's copy, which holds only in-frame ones; the method was immunoSEQ multiplex PCR. The data contain fewer than 400,000 clones, approximately 87% of them singletons. The specimen was peripheral blood. The receptor set was obtained from a woman under 40 with COVID-19, enrolled during active disease.

The rearrangement joins TRBV5-1 to TRBJ1-2, with 7 nucleotides matching TRBD1. CDR1 SGHRS and CDR2 YFSETQ come from the germline V gene. The CDR3 extends over 13 amino acids. J gave up 6 bases and V 8 bases, and 10 bases lay outside the gene matches. The chain's CDR3 is CASAAGGGNGYTF. Here the CDR3 DNA reads TGCGCCAGTGCGGCAGGGGGTGGCAATGGCTACACCTTC.

The chain carries TRBV5-6 and TRBJ1-2; D is possibly TRBD1 (6 bases). V was pared by 2 bases and J by 2 bases, with 10 bases between. This CDR3 has 14 residues. Germline V gene lookup returns CDR1 SGHDT and CDR2 YYEEEE. CDR3: CASSLAGQNYGYTF. In DNA, the CDR3 is TGTGCCAGCAGCTTAGCCGGACAGAACTATGGCTACACCTTC.

The chain recombines TRBV3-1 (or the pseudogene TRBV3-2) with TRBJ1-4, with no clear D. Germline-derived CDR1 and CDR2 are LGHDT and YNNKEL (reference sequence). CDR3 length: 17 amino acids. V was pared by 1 base and J by 0 bases, with 12 bases between. CDR3 amino acids: CASSQVQVVATNEKLFF. The CDR3 DNA sequence: TGTGCCAGCAGCCAAGTTCAGGTCGTTGCAACTAATGAAAAACTGTTTTTT.

This chain links TRBV6-2 or TRBV6-3 with TRBJ1-1; tentative D call: TRBD1 (5 bases). There are 15 residues in the CDR3. Germline V gene lookup returns CDR1 MNHEY and CDR2 SVGEGT. V lost 2 bases and J 6 bases, leaving 16 bases between the germline ends. CDR3 DNA: TGTGCCAGCAGTTACGGCCTGCGGTGGGGCGCTGAAGCTTTCTTT. This encodes CASSYGLRWGAEAFF.

V is TRBV3-1 (or the pseudogene TRBV3-2) and J is TRBJ2-7; perhaps TRBD1 as D (5 bases). V lost 0 bases, J lost 3 bases, and 9 bases lay in between. This CDR3 region has 14 residues. CDR1 and CDR2 from the germline V gene are LGHDT and YNNKEL (reference sequence). CDR3 amino acids: CASSQDIGVYEQYF. In DNA, the CDR3 is TGTGCCAGCAGCCAAGATATAGGGGTCTACGAGCAGTACTTC.

The table lists this clone with a few counts. The gene calls are TRBV19 and TRBJ1-5; D is unresolved. CDR3 length: 13 amino acids. Trimming took 4 bases from V and 2 from J, leaving 6 bases between them. Germline V gives CDR1 LNHDA, CDR2 SQIVND (reference sequence). CDR3 sequence: CASSTSGNQPQHF. For the CDR3, the DNA is TGTGCCAGTAGTACATCAGGCAATCAGCCCCAGCATTTT.

V usage is TRBV10-3 and J usage is TRBJ2-6, with 16 bases fitting TRBD2. The CDR3 is 20 amino acids. Germline lookup yields CDR1 ENHRY and CDR2 SYGVKD. J was trimmed by 2 bases and V by 6 bases; bases with no gene match: 10. The chain's CDR3 is CAISSGTSGRAGAGANVLTF. The DNA of the CDR3 is TGTGCCATCAGCTCCGGGACTAGCGGGAGGGCAGGGGCTGGGGCCAACGTCCTGACTTTC.

V usage is TRBV5-1 and J usage is TRBJ2-7; TRBD1 agrees at 7 bases. The CDR3 loop spans 15 amino acids. Germline assignment: CDR1 SGHRS and CDR2 YFSETQ. The trim removed 3 bases at V and 5 bases at J, leaving 11 bases unmatched. In DNA form, the CDR3 reads TGCGCCAGCAGCTCAGGTATGGGACAGCAGGACGAGCAGTACTTC. Translating gives CASSSGMGQQDEQYF.

The J gene is TRBJ1-2, the V gene TRBV28; 7 nucleotides align to TRBD1. CDR3 size: 12 residues. Germline CDR1 reads MDHEN; CDR2 reads SYDVKM. The junction had 6 bases not matched to a gene; V was cut back by 5 bases and J by 9 bases. This CDR3 is CASSGTVSRYTF. CDR3 DNA: TGTGCCAGCAGTGGGACAGTGTCCCGCTACACCTTC.

This chain joins TRBV29-1 and TRBJ2-1, with D tentatively TRBD1 (6 bases). The CDR3 spans 14 residues. Trimming took 3 bases from V and 4 from J, leaving 13 bases between them. Germline V lookup: CDR1 SQVTM, CDR2 ANQGSEA. CDR3 bases: TGCAGCGTTGACCAAGGGGGACCATACAATGAGCAGTTCTTC. Its translation is CSVDQGGPYNEQFF.

This clone has just one count. This chain connects TRBV28 to TRBJ2-7, with 7 positions matching TRBD2. The germline V gene has CDR1 MDHEN and CDR2 SYDVKM. The CDR3 totals 14 residues. The trim removed 5 bases at V and 2 bases at J, leaving 6 bases unmatched. CDR3 protein: CASSPLGTTYEQYF. CDR3 in DNA: TGTGCCAGCAGTCCCCTGGGGACTACCTACGAGCAGTACTTC.

The rearrangement joins TRBV19 to TRBJ1-1; 11 bases are shared with TRBD1. Germline V lookup: CDR1 LNHDA, CDR2 SQIVND (reference sequence). The V gene end was trimmed by 4 bases and the J gene end by 1 base; junction bases not matched to a gene: 8. The CDR3 covers 17 residues. CDR3 bases: TGTGCCAGTAGTAAAAGGGGACAGGGGGTGGCGAACACTGAAGCTTTCTTT. Protein: CASSKRGQGVANTEAFF.

The chain uses TRBV5-5 and TRBJ2-1, with 9 positions matching TRBD1. V lost 0 bases to trimming and J lost 3 bases; unmatched junction nucleotides: 4. Per germline, CDR1 SGHKS and CDR2 YYEKEE (reference sequence). This CDR3 has 16 amino acids. CDR3 amino acids: CASSLGGTGSYNEQFF. CDR3 nucleotides: TGTGCCAGCAGCTTGGGAGGGACAGGGAGCTACAATGAGCAGTTCTTC.

V is TRBV18 and J is TRBJ1-6; TRBD1 aligns across 7 bases. J was trimmed by 2 bases and V by 3 bases; bases with no gene match: 1. Germline-derived CDR1 and CDR2 are KGHSH and LQKENI. The CDR3 runs 15 residues. CDR3: CASSPGQTYNSPLHF. The DNA for the CDR3 is TGTGCCAGCTCACCGGGACAGACCTATAATTCACCCCTCCACTTT.

V usage is TRBV11-2 and J usage is TRBJ2-7; TRBD1 agrees at 8 bases. The germline V gene has CDR1 SGHAT and CDR2 FQNNGV. The CDR3 totals 14 residues. V was clipped by 8 bases and J by 3 bases; unmatched bases: 9. In DNA, the CDR3 is TGTGCCAGCCTCTTAGGGACAGGTATCTACGAGCAGTACTTC. Translated, it gives CASLLGTGIYEQYF.

V usage is TRBV11-3 and J usage is TRBJ2-1; 8 positions agree with TRBD2. Germline V lookup: CDR1 SGHNT, CDR2 YENEEA. This CDR3 region has 15 residues. V lost 1 base and J lost 8; bases outside the gene matches: 7. The CDR3 sequence is CASSLGAGGWDEQFF. The CDR3 nucleotides are TGTGCCAGCAGCTTAGGTGCGGGAGGCTGGGATGAGCAGTTCTTC.

In its sample, this clone was seen once. This rearrangement joins TRBV9 to TRBJ1-2, with 10 positions matching TRBD1. Trimming at V came to 4 bases and at J to 0 bases, leaving 9 bases not matched to a gene. Germline-derived CDR1 and CDR2 are SGDLS and YYNGEE. There are 17 residues in the CDR3. The chain's CDR3 is CASSPGTGAKANYGYTF. CDR3 nucleotide sequence: TGTGCCAGCAGCCCAGGGACAGGGGCAAAAGCTAACTATGGCTACACCTTC.

This chain links TRBV14 with TRBJ1-4; 7 bases fit TRBD1. Germline V lookup: CDR1 SGHDN, CDR2 FVKESK. The trim removed 4 bases at V and 4 bases at J, leaving 15 bases unmatched. This CDR3 comprises 18 residues. CDR3: CASSRNPPTGDYNEKLFF. DNA for the CDR3: TGTGCCAGCAGCCGTAATCCGCCAACAGGGGATTATAATGAAAAACTGTTTTTT.

V usage is TRBV30 and J usage is TRBJ1-1; possibly TRBD1 for D (5 bases). Germline V gene lookup returns CDR1 GTSNPN and CDR2 SVGIG (reference sequence). The V gene lost 1 base and the J gene lost 5 bases, with 8 bases spanning the gap. The CDR3 spans 12 residues. This chain's CDR3 is CAWSGGTTEAFF. The CDR3 nucleotides read TGTGCCTGGAGTGGGGGCACAACTGAAGCTTTCTTT. Based on the CDR3 plus reference TRBV30 and TRBJ1-1, the full variable domain is SQTIHQWPATLVQPVGSPLSLECTVEGTSNPNLYWYRQAAGRGLQLLFYSVGIGQISSEVPQNLSASRPQDRQFILSSKKLLLSDSGFYLCAWSGGTTEAFFGQGTRLTVV.